One T cell receptor (beta chain) is described in this entry. Its antigen remains unknown. The record originates from a study of brain metastases from non-small cell lung cancer. Sequencing was performed with immunoSEQ multiplex PCR; in TCRdb, only in-frame clones are kept and a portion is missing. The repertoire includes 14,000 to 15,000 clones, around four fifths of them detected once, and approximately 7.7% sits in the top ten. The CDR3 totals 12 residues. CDR1 and CDR2 from the germline V gene are KGHSH and LQKENI. V lost 3 bases and J lost 4, with 6 bases in between. General observations from the study: TCR repertoires overlapped largely between brain metastases and matched primaries. T-cell clones appeared expanded in approximately 64% of brain metastases relative to matched primary tumors. T-cell infiltration was lower in brain metastases than primaries (P < 0.001).

This receptor was obtained from a donor at least 40 years old with non-small cell lung cancer. This chain uses TRBV18 with TRBJ2-5; maybe TRBD1 (6 bases). Sample: primary lung tumor tissue. The chain's CDR3 is CASSPGAETQYF. The CDR3 DNA follows: TGTGCCAGCTCACCGGGGGCAGAGACCCAGTACTTC.